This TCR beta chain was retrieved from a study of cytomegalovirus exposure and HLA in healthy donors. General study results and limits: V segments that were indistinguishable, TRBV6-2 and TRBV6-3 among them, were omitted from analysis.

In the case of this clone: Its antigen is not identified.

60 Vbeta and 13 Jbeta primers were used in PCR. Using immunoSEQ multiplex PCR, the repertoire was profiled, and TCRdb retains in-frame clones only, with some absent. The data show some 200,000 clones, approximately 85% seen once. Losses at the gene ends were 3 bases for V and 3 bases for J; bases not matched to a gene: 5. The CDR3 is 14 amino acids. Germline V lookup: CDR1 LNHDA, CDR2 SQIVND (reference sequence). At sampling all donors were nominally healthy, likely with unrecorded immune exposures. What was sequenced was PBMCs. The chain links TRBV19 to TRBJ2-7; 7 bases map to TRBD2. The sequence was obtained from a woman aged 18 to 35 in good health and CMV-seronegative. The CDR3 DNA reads TGTGCCAGTAGTATCGTTGCGGGAGACTACGAGCAGTACTTC. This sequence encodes CASSIVAGDYEQYF.